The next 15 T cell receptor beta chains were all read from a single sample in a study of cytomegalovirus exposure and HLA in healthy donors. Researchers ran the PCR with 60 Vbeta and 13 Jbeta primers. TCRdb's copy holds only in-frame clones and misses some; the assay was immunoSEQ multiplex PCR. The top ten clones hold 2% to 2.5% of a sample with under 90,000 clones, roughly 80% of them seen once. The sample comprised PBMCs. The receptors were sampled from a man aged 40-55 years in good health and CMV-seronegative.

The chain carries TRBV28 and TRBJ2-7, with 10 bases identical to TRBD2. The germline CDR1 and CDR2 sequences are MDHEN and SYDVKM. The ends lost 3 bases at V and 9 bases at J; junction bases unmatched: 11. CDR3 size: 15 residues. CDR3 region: CASSLVRPSGRTQYF. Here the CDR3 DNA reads TGTGCCAGCAGTTTGGTTCGGCCTAGCGGGAGAACGCAGTACTTC.

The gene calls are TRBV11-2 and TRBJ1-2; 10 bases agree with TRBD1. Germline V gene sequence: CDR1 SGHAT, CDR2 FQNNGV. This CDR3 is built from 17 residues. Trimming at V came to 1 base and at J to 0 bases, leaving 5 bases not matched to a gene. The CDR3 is CASSLAGQGIANYGYTF. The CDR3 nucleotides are TGTGCCAGCAGCTTAGCGGGACAGGGGATAGCTAACTATGGCTACACCTTC. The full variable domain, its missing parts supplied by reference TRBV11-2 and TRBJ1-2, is EAGVAQSPRYKIIEKRQSVAFWCNPISGHATLYWYQQILGQGPKLLIQFQNNGVVDDSQLPKDRFSAERLKGVDSTLKIQPAKLEDSAVYLCASSLAGQGIANYGYTFGSGTRLTVV.

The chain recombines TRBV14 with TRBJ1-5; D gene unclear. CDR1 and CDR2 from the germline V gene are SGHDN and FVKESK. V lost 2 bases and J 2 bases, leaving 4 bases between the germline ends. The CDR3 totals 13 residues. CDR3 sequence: CASSQTRNQPQHF. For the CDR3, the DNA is TGTGCCAGCAGCCAAACACGCAATCAGCCCCAGCATTTT.

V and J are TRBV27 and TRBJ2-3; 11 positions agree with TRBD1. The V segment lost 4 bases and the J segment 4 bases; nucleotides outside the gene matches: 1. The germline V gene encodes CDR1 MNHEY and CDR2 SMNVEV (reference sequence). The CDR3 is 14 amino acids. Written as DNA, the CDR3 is TGTGCCAGCAGTTGGACAGGGGGCGCAGATACGCAGTATTTT. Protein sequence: CASSWTGGADTQYF.

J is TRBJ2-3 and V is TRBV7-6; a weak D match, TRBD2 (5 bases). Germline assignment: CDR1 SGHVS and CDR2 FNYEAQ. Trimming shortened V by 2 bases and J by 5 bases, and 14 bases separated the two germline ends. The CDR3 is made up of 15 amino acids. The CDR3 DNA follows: TGTGCCAGCAGCTTAAGCCCCCCTGCGGGAGATACGCAGTATTTT. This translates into CASSLSPPAGDTQYF.

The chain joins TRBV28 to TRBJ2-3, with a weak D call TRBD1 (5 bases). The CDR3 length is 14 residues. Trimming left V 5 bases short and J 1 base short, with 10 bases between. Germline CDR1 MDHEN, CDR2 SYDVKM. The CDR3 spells CASSEQVRTDTQYF. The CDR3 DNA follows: TGTGCCAGCAGTGAACAGGTTCGCACAGATACGCAGTATTTT.

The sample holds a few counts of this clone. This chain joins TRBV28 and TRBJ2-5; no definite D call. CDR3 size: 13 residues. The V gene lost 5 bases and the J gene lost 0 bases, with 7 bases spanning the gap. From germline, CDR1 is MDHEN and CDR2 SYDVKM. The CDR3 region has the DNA TGTGCCAGCAGTATCTCGTACCAAGAGACCCAGTACTTC. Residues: CASSISYQETQYF.

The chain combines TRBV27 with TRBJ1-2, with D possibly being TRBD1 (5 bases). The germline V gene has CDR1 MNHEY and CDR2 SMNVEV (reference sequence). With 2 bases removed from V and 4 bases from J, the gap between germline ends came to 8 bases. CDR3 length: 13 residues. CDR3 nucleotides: TGTGCCAGCAGTTTAACGGGACTCTATGGCTACACCTTC. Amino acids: CASSLTGLYGYTF.

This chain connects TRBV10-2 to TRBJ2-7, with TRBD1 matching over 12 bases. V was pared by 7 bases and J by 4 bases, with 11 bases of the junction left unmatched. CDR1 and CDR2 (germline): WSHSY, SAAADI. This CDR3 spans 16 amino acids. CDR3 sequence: CASTSGQGAKVYEQYF. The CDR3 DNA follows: TGCGCCAGCACCTCGGGACAGGGGGCTAAGGTGTACGAGCAGTACTTC.

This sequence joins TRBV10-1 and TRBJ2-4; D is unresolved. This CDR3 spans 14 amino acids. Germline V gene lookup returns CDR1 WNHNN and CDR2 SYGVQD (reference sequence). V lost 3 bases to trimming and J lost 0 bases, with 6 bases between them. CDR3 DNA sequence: TGCGCCAGCAGTGAATCAGGAGCCAAAAACATTCAGTACTTC. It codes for CASSESGAKNIQYF.

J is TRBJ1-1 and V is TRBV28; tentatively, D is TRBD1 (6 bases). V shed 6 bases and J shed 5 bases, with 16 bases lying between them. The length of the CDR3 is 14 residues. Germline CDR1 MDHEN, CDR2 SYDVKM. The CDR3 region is CASRLSGGGTEAFF. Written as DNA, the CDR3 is TGTGCCAGCAGATTGTCGGGGGGCGGTACTGAAGCTTTCTTT.

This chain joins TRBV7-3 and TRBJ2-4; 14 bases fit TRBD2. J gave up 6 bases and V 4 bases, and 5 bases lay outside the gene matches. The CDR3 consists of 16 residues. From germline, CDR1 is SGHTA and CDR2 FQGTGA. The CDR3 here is CASSSQTSGRGNIQYF. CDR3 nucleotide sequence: TGTGCCAGCAGCTCCCAGACTAGCGGGAGGGGAAACATTCAGTACTTC.

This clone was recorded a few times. CDR3 loop: CASTQRRGEAFF. The DNA of the CDR3 is TGTGCCAGCACTCAACGGCGGGGAGAAGCTTTCTTT. This chain connects TRBV6-6 to TRBJ1-1, with D uncertain. Germline lookup yields CDR1 MNHNY and CDR2 SVGAGI (reference sequence). Trimming pared 7 bases from V and 8 bases from J, leaving 14 bases between. CDR3 length: 12 amino acids.

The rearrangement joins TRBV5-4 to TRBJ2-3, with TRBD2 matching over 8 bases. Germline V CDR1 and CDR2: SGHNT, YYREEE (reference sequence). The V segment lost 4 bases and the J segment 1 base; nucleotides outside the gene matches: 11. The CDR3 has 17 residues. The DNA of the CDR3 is TGTGCCAGCAGCAATCAACTACGGGGGGGCGGCACAGATACGCAGTATTTT. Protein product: CASSNQLRGGGTDTQYF.

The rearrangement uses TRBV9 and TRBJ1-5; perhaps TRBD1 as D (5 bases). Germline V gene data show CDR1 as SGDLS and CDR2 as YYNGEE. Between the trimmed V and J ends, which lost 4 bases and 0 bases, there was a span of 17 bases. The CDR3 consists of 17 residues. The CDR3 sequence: CASSRGRELYSNQPQHF. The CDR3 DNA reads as TGTGCCAGCAGCAGAGGCAGGGAACTATATAGCAATCAGCCCCAGCATTTT. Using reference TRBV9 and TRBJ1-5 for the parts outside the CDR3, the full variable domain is DSGVTQTPKHLITATGQRVTLRCSPRSGDLSVYWYQQSLDQGLQFLIQYYNGEERAKGNILERFSAQQFPDLHSELNLSSLELGDSALYFCASSRGRELYSNQPQHFGDGTRLSIL.